The 5 T cell receptor beta chains in this list originate from one sample, sequenced in a study of blood T cells in healthy people across ages. Through a sample-barcoded 5' primer and a J-beta primer mix, a second PCR was run for about 6 to 11 cycles. MiXCR was run by TCRdb on the 5' RACE reads, yielding one entry per CDR3 protein. This sample carries about 1.8 million distinct CDR3 sequences, about 50% of them seen once, and the ten largest clones take approximately 2.1%. The sequenced sample was blood. The receptors derive from a woman aged 40 to 55 in good health.

The chain employs TRBV5-5 and TRBJ1-2, with 7 bases lining up with TRBD1. V lost 4 bases and J lost 5; bases outside the gene matches: 5. CDR1 and CDR2 (germline): SGHKS, YYEKEE (reference sequence). This CDR3 comprises 13 residues. The CDR3 DNA follows: TGTGCCAGCAGCACAGGGGCCGGGTATGGCTACACCTTC. Its protein product is CASSTGAGYGYTF.

This chain links TRBV10-3 with TRBJ2-3; 8 bases are shared with TRBD2. Trimming took 4 bases from V and 2 from J; bases not matched to a gene: 5. CDR1 and CDR2 from the germline V gene are ENHRY and SYGVKD. The CDR3 spans 15 residues. CDR3 sequence (DNA): TGTGCCATCAGTGCCAGCGGGGGAGTCACAGATACGCAGTATTTT. This translates into CAISASGGVTDTQYF.

V gene TRBV6-2 or TRBV6-3 combines with J gene TRBJ2-1, with D possibly being TRBD2 (5 bases). Germline CDR1 is MNHEY and CDR2 is SVGEGT. Trimming removed 2 bases at V and 0 bases at J, with 14 bases between. This CDR3 is built from 17 residues. The CDR3 here is CASSYEATSLSYNEQFF. The CDR3 region has the DNA TGTGCCAGCAGTTACGAGGCCACTAGTCTCTCCTACAATGAGCAGTTCTTC.

Points on this clonotype: Sequence at one end of the junction differs from germline and may be a read error. This chain's CDR3 is CACSSWGTGASYEQYF. CDR3 DNA sequence: TGTGCCTGCAGCTCATGGGGGACAGGGGCTTCCTACGAGCAGTACTTC. The chain employs TRBV7-9 and TRBJ2-7; TRBD1 matches at 10 bases. CDR3 length equals 16 residues. Germline values: CDR1 SEHNR, CDR2 FQNEAQ (reference sequence).

The chain links TRBV6-2 or TRBV6-3 to TRBJ1-6; TRBD1 aligns across 7 bases. The V segment lost 4 bases and the J segment 9 bases; nucleotides outside the gene matches: 18. The CDR3 runs to 18 residues. The germline CDR1 and CDR2 sequences are MNHEY and SVGEGT. CDR3 amino acids: CASSFPAGTVIYGSPLHF. The CDR3 DNA follows: TGTGCCAGCAGTTTTCCCGCCGGGACAGTCATTTACGGTTCACCCCTCCACTTT.